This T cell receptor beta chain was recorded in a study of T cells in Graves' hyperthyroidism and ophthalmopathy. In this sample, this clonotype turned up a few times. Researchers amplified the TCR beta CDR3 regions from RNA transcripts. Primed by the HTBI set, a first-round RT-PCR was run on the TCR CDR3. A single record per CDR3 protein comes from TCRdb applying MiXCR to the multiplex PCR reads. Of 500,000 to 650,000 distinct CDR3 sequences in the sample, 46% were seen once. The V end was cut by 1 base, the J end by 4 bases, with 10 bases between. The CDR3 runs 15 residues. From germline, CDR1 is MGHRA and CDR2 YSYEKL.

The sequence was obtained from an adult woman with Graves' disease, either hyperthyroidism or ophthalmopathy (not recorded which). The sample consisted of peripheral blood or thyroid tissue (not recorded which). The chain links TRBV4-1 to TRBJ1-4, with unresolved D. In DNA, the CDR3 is TGCGCCAGCAGCCAAGGCGAACAGTTTAATGAAAAACTGTTTTTT. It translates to CASSQGEQFNEKLFF.